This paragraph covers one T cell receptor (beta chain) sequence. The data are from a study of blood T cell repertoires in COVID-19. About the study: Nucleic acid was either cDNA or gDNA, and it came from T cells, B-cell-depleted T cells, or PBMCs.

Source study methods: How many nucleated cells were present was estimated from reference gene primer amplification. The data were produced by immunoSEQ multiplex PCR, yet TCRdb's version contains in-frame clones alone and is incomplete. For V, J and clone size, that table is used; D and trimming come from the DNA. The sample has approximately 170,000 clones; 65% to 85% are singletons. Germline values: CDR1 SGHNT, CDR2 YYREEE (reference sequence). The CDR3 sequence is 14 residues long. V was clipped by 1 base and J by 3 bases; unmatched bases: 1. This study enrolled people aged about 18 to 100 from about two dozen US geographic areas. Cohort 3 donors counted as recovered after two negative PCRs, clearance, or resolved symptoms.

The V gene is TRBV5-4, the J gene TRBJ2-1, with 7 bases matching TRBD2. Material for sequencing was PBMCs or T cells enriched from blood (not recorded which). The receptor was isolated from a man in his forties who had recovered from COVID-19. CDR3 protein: CASSLRTSYNEQFF. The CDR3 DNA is TGTGCCAGCAGCTTGCGGACTAGCTACAATGAGCAGTTCTTC.